These 9 T cell receptor beta chains were sequenced from one sample in a study of blood T cell repertoires in COVID-19. Sequenced by immunoSEQ multiplex PCR; TCRdb stores in-frame clones only, minus some. The sample carries roughly 51,000 clones, about nine tenths recorded once. Sequencing input: peripheral blood. These receptor sequences come from a woman aged 55-75 years with active or convalescent COVID-19.

J is TRBJ1-3 and V is TRBV30, with 7 bases fitting TRBD1. V gave up 0 bases and J gave up 0 bases; unmatched junction bases: 2. Germline CDR1 is GTSNPN and CDR2 is SVGIG (reference sequence). There are 15 residues in the CDR3. The CDR3 here is CAWSVGQLSGNTIYF. CDR3 in DNA: TGTGCCTGGAGTGTGGGACAGCTCTCTGGAAACACCATATATTTT.

In DNA form, the CDR3 reads TGTGCCAGCAGCTTGGAGGGACAGGTGTCCTACGAGCAGTACTTC. Amino acid sequence: CASSLEGQVSYEQYF. The chain combines TRBV5-5 with TRBJ2-7; 8 bases map to TRBD1. The CDR3 contains 15 residues. After removal of 0 bases from V and 1 base from J, the junction contained 3 bases not matched to a gene. CDR1 is SGHKS, CDR2 YYEKEE, per germline (reference sequence).

V and J are TRBV18 and TRBJ2-1; TRBD2 is a possible D gene (6 bases). The CDR3 has 14 amino acids. Trimming shortened V by 6 bases and J by 3 bases, and 12 bases separated the two germline ends. Germline lookup yields CDR1 KGHSH and CDR2 LQKENI. CDR3 bases: TGTGCCAGCTCCCCTAGCGTCGACTACAATGAGCAGTTCTTC. Translating gives CASSPSVDYNEQFF.

The chain couples TRBV12-3 or TRBV12-4 to TRBJ1-1; tentatively, D is TRBD1 (5 bases). The CDR3 spans 13 residues. V was pared by 5 bases and J by 3 bases, with 10 bases between. The CDR3 spells CASSPGTYTEAFF. The CDR3 coding sequence is TGTGCCAGCAGTCCAGGGACTTACACTGAAGCTTTCTTT.

This clone has a single count. The V and J genes are TRBV9 and TRBJ2-1; weak D call: TRBD1 (5 bases). The V gene lost 0 bases and the J gene lost 4 bases, with 11 bases spanning the gap. The CDR3 sequence is 15 residues long. Looked up from germline, CDR1 is SGDLS and CDR2 is YYNGEE. In DNA form, the CDR3 reads TGTGCCAGCAGCGTAGCTGTGGGGCAATACAATGAGCAGTTCTTC. Protein product: CASSVAVGQYNEQFF.

The rearrangement links TRBV19 to TRBJ2-1; TRBD1 might be the D (6 bases). This CDR3 spans 14 amino acids. The germline V and J ends were trimmed by 6 bases and 0 bases, with 9 bases remaining between them. Germline V gene lookup returns CDR1 LNHDA and CDR2 SQIVND (reference sequence). CDR3 protein: CASRKTGSYNEQFF. The DNA of the CDR3 is TGTGCCAGTAGGAAGACAGGCTCCTACAATGAGCAGTTCTTC.

This clone was counted once. The genes are TRBV6-5 and TRBJ1-1, with D possibly TRBD1 on 6 matching bases. Germline lookup yields CDR1 MNHEY and CDR2 SVGAGI. The CDR3 sequence is 14 residues long. The V end was cut by 7 bases, the J end by 1 base, with 13 bases between. The CDR3 region is CASTGQWGNTEAFF. As DNA, the CDR3 is TGTGCCAGCACCGGACAGTGGGGGAACACTGAAGCTTTCTTT.

The CDR3 region is CASSAEGMSSGNTIYF. The CDR3 DNA is TGTGCCAGCAGCGCCGAGGGCATGAGCTCTGGAAACACCATATATTTT. The chain links TRBV7-8 to TRBJ1-3; D ambiguous. V was shortened by 5 bases and J by 0 bases, with 14 bases between the two germline ends. The germline V gene encodes CDR1 SGHVS and CDR2 FQNEAQ. This CDR3 contains 16 residues.

The V gene is TRBV5-1, the J gene TRBJ1-5; TRBD1 agrees at 7 bases. The V segment lost 2 bases and the J segment 6 bases; nucleotides outside the gene matches: 8. Germline CDR1 SGHRS, CDR2 YFSETQ. CDR3 length equals 15 residues. CDR3 sequence reads: CASSLTGEWGQPQHF. The DNA of the CDR3 is TGCGCCAGCAGCTTAACAGGGGAGTGGGGTCAGCCCCAGCATTTT.